Listed here are 21 T cell receptor beta chains from one sample, sequenced in a study of T cell clonality in common variable immunodeficiency. Produced via immunoSEQ multiplex PCR; TCRdb's table is partial and in-frame only. Sampling found roughly 70,000 clones, none seen once. Sequences were obtained from peripheral blood mononuclear cells. These receptors were taken from a person between 18 and 75 years old in good health.

This clone was picked up many times. Read data end 3 residues before the CDR3 end; the end is taken from the germline J gene. The V gene is TRBV6-2 or TRBV6-3, the J gene TRBJ2-3, with D possibly TRBD2 on 7 matching bases. Germline V lookup: CDR1 MNHEY, CDR2 SVGEGT. The length of the CDR3 is 15 residues. V was clipped by 8 bases and J by 3 bases, with 18 bases between them. The CDR3 bases that were read are TGTGCCAGCGGGGGGGCGAAAGTTGAGACAGATACG. Encoded protein: CASGGAKVETDT. The full CDR3 is CASGGAKVETDTQYF.

Points on this clone: The read terminates 3 residues before the CDR3 end, so the remaining end is supplied by the germline J gene. The chain carries TRBV7-3 and TRBJ1-3; D is perhaps TRBD1 (5 bases). CDR3 size: 15 residues. Germline-derived CDR1 and CDR2 are SGHTA and FQGTGA. The V gene lost 2 bases and the J gene lost 1 base, with 9 bases spanning the gap. The covered CDR3 bases are TGTGCCAGCAGCTTACTTCAGGGTTCTGGAAACACC. This sequence encodes CASSLLQGSGNT. The complete CDR3 reads CASSLLQGSGNTIYF.

This clone has just a few counts. The sequenced CDR3 bases are TGTGCCAGTAGACTGAAGGGGGCCCCTAAAACCCACTACGAG. As protein: CASRLKGAPKTHYE. The whole CDR3 sequence reads CASRLKGAPKTHYEQYF. V is TRBV19 and J is TRBJ2-7; TRBD1 agrees at 7 bases. The read finishes 3 residues shy of the CDR3 end, and the germline J gene is used to complete it. Germline trimming cut 6 bases from V and 3 bases from J; bases unmatched to any gene: 17. The length of the CDR3 is 17 residues. CDR1 is LNHDA, CDR2 SQIVND, per germline (reference sequence).

This clone was observed at least ten times. The CDR3 DNA, read in part, is TGCAGTGTCAGGGGCAGGGAGTCAGGGGATACCTCTGGGGCCAACGTC. It specifies CSVRGRESGDTSGANV. The full CDR3 sequence reads CSVRGRESGDTSGANVLTF. The chain recombines TRBV20-1 with TRBJ2-6; perhaps TRBD1 as D (6 bases). The read ends 3 residues early relative to the CDR3; the germline J gene fills the gap. The CDR3 runs 19 residues. The V gene lost 7 bases and the J gene lost 0 bases, with 25 bases spanning the gap. The germline CDR1 and CDR2 sequences are DFQATT and SNEGSKA (reference sequence).

This clone was recorded many times. The CDR3 is CSAFNPRAPLYSGNTIYF. The sequenced CDR3 bases are TGCAGTGCCTTTAACCCCAGGGCTCCATTATACTCTGGAAACACC. V gene TRBV20-1 combines with J gene TRBJ1-3, with D possibly being TRBD1 (5 bases). The read terminates 3 residues before the CDR3 end, so the remaining end is supplied by the germline J gene. Germline V gene data show CDR1 as DFQATT and CDR2 as SNEGSKA (reference sequence). The CDR3 is 18 amino acids. V was clipped by 6 bases and J by 0 bases, with 24 bases between them.

This clone was observed many times. The observed sequence ends 3 residues before the CDR3 terminus, with the missing tail filled in from the germline J gene. The chain couples TRBV12-3 or TRBV12-4 to TRBJ1-1, with D hard to call. V shed 5 bases and J shed 0 bases, with 4 bases lying between them. The CDR3 spans 12 residues. The chain's CDR3 is CASSLMNTEAFF. CDR3 bases read: TGTGCCAGCAGTCTAATGAACACTGAA.

Many counts were recorded for this clone. The CDR3 end is not reached by the read, which stops 3 residues before it; the germline J gene fills it in. The rearrangement uses TRBV7-2 and TRBJ1-5; TRBD1 aligns across 9 bases. The length of the CDR3 is 15 residues. J gave up 7 bases and V 4 bases, and 8 bases lay outside the gene matches. Germline CDR1 is SGHTA and CDR2 is FQGNSA. The sequenced CDR3 bases are TGTGCCAGCAGCTGGACACAGGGGGCCGGGCAGCCC. This gives the protein CASSWTQGAGQP. The complete CDR3 protein is CASSWTQGAGQPQHF.

This clone was detected many times. The read gets to within 3 residues of the CDR3 end, and the germline J gene fills in the rest. The chain is built from TRBV6-2 or TRBV6-3 and TRBJ1-1; no clear D gene. The V and J ends lost 0 bases and 1 base respectively, with 6 bases between them. CDR3 length: 14 amino acids. Germline V CDR1 and CDR2: MNHEY, SVGEGT. The part of the CDR3 DNA that was read is TGTGCCAGCAGTTACTCGGCGGGGAACACTGAA. Its translation is CASSYSAGNTE. The whole CDR3 sequence is CASSYSAGNTEAFF.

To note about this clone: The CDR3 extends 3 residues past the end of the read, so its final part is completed from the germline J gene. The chain is built from TRBV7-6 and TRBJ2-1; TRBD2 matches 7 bases. With V trimmed by 5 bases and J by 2 bases, 15 bases remained unmatched. This CDR3 spans 18 amino acids. Germline CDR1 SGHVS, CDR2 FNYEAQ. The DNA read from the CDR3 is TGTGCCAGCAGCCGGGGTTCCGACGGGAGGAGTGCCTACAATGAG. This gives the protein CASSRGSDGRSAYNE. The complete CDR3 protein is CASSRGSDGRSAYNEQFF.

This clone was counted ten times or more. The read terminates 3 residues ahead of where the CDR3 ends, so the germline J gene completes it. J is TRBJ2-7 and V is TRBV7-3; 12 bases map to TRBD1. J was trimmed by 4 bases and V by 5 bases; bases with no gene match: 9. Germline CDR1 SGHTA, CDR2 FQGTGA. CDR3 length: 16 residues. This CDR3 is CASSPPGQGASYEQYF. The DNA read from the CDR3 is TGTGCCAGCAGCCCCCCGGGACAGGGGGCTTCATACGAG. Complete variable domain (other parts from reference TRBV7-3 and TRBJ2-7): GAGVSQTPSNKVTEKGKYVELRCDPISGHTALYWYRQSLGQGPEFLIYFQGTGAADDSGLPNDRFFAVRPEGSVSTLKIQRTERGDSAVYLCASSPPGQGASYEQYFGPGTRLTVT.

This clone has a count of ten or more. The read terminates 3 residues ahead of where the CDR3 ends, so the germline J gene completes it. The chain recombines TRBV5-4 with TRBJ1-1; TRBD1 is a possible D gene (6 bases). CDR1 and CDR2 (germline): SGHNT, YYREEE (reference sequence). Trimming removed 3 bases from V and 5 bases from J, with 8 bases in between. The length of the CDR3 is 12 residues. CDR3 amino acids: CASSSRGTEAFF. The sequenced CDR3 bases are TGTGCCAGCAGCTCCAGGGGAACTGAA.

This clone was seen many times. The read terminates 3 residues ahead of where the CDR3 ends, so the germline J gene completes it. This chain joins TRBV6-4 and TRBJ2-3; 12 nucleotides align to TRBD2. CDR1 is MRHNA and CDR2 is SNTAGT in the germline V gene. After removal of 4 bases from V and 5 bases from J, the junction contained 7 bases not matched to a gene. The CDR3 consists of 16 residues. The sequenced part of the CDR3 DNA is TGTGCCAGCAGTGCCCGGACTAGCGGGGAAATAGATACG. Encoded protein: CASSARTSGEIDT. The entire CDR3 protein reads CASSARTSGEIDTQYF.

This clone occurred many times. The read ends 3 residues shy of where the CDR3 ends; the end is completed using the germline J gene. The V gene is TRBV2, the J gene TRBJ2-1, with TRBD2 matching over 8 bases. V lost 6 bases to trimming and J lost 2 bases; unmatched junction nucleotides: 6. Germline V gene lookup returns CDR1 SNHLY and CDR2 FYNNEI. The CDR3 is made up of 15 amino acids. The CDR3 here is CASRQAGAAYNEQFF. Incomplete CDR3 DNA: TGTGCCAGCAGACAAGCGGGGGCTGCCTACAATGAG.

This clone was picked up many times. The CDR3 DNA, read in part, is TGTGCCAGCAGCTTGGCCGGACAGGGGGTATCTGAA. It yields the protein CASSLAGQGVSE. The full CDR3 is CASSLAGQGVSEAFF. This rearrangement joins TRBV5-4 to TRBJ1-1; 10 bases line up with TRBD1. The read stops 3 residues short of the end of the CDR3; the missing end is completed from the germline J gene. CDR1 is SGHNT and CDR2 is YYREEE in the germline V gene (reference sequence). Trimming cost V 0 bases and J 6 bases; bases outside gene matches: 5. The length of the CDR3 is 15 residues.

This clone showed up many times. The read gets to within 3 residues of the CDR3 end, and the germline J gene fills in the rest. The V gene is TRBV6-4, the J gene TRBJ2-1, with 9 bases lining up with TRBD2. Trimming cost V 5 bases and J 7 bases; bases outside gene matches: 9. This CDR3 region has 15 residues. Germline V gene lookup returns CDR1 MRHNA and CDR2 SNTAGT. This CDR3 is CASSIMAGGNNEQFF. The CDR3 DNA, read in part, is TGTGCCAGCAGTATAATGGCGGGAGGGAATAATGAG.

This clone was observed many times. The read comes to an end 3 residues before the CDR3 does, leaving the germline J gene to fill in the end. This rearrangement joins TRBV20-1 to TRBJ2-7; 10 positions agree with TRBD2. V lost 7 bases, J lost 1 base, and 1 base stayed unmatched. This CDR3 region has 12 residues. CDR1 DFQATT and CDR2 SNEGSKA come from the germline V gene (reference sequence). The CDR3 reads CSVTSGSYEQYF. The CDR3 DNA, read in part, is TGCAGTGTGACTAGCGGGTCCTACGAG.

This clone was seen a handful of times. The CDR3 end falls 3 residues outside the read, so it is completed with the germline J gene. V and J are TRBV11-2 and TRBJ2-3; D perhaps matches TRBD2 (5 bases). Trimming pared 5 bases from V and 2 bases from J, leaving 14 bases between. From germline, CDR1 is SGHAT and CDR2 FQNNGV. This CDR3 comprises 15 residues. The CDR3: CASSVSRGDTDTQYF. Partial CDR3 DNA: TGTGCCAGCAGCGTTAGCCGGGGAGACACAGATACG.

Comment on this clone: The CDR3 end lies 3 residues beyond the end of the read and is filled in from the germline J gene. The chain combines TRBV27 with TRBJ2-7; 9 bases line up with TRBD1. CDR3 length: 14 residues. Losses at the gene ends were 3 bases for V and 5 bases for J; bases not matched to a gene: 5. Germline CDR1 is MNHEY and CDR2 is SMNVEV (reference sequence). The part of the CDR3 DNA that was read is TGTGCCAGCAGTTTCCGGACAGGGGCGAACGAG. It specifies CASSFRTGANE. The entire CDR3 sequence reads CASSFRTGANEQYF.

This clone came up many times. Coverage ceases 3 residues before the CDR3 finishes, and the germline J gene fills in the end. The V call is TRBV7-8, the J call TRBJ2-3; 10 bases are a match to TRBD2. The CDR3 is 17 residues long. In germline, CDR1 is SGHVS, CDR2 FQNEAQ. Losses at the gene ends were 1 base for V and 4 bases for J; bases not matched to a gene: 8. CDR3 DNA (partial): TGTGCCAGCAGCTTAGTGGCTAGCGGGGGAGTCGCAGATACG. Translating it yields CASSLVASGGVADT. The complete CDR3 sequence is CASSLVASGGVADTQYF.

This clone was observed at least ten times. The read halts 3 residues ahead of the CDR3 end, with the missing end drawn from the germline J gene. In the same sample, other DNA sequences code for this CDR3. The V gene is TRBV19, the J gene TRBJ2-1, with 11 positions matching TRBD2. From germline, CDR1 is LNHDA and CDR2 SQIVND (reference sequence). Germline trimming cut 5 bases from V and 4 bases from J; bases unmatched to any gene: 7. There are 16 residues in the CDR3. CDR3 DNA, as far as it was read: TGTGCCAGTAGTCCCGACATAGCGGGAGGGTACAATGAG. Translation: CASSPDIAGGYNE. The complete CDR3 protein is CASSPDIAGGYNEQFF.

This clone has at least ten counts. The missing CDR3 end, 3 residues past where the read stops, is filled in from the germline J gene. The V and J genes are TRBV5-1 and TRBJ1-3; TRBD1 might be the D (6 bases). This CDR3 contains 15 residues. Germline assignment: CDR1 SGHRS and CDR2 YFSETQ. V was pared by 2 bases and J by 2 bases, with 11 bases between. The CDR3 spells CASSFTGSTGNTIYF. The sequenced CDR3 bases are TGCGCCAGCAGCTTTACAGGGAGTACTGGAAACACC.